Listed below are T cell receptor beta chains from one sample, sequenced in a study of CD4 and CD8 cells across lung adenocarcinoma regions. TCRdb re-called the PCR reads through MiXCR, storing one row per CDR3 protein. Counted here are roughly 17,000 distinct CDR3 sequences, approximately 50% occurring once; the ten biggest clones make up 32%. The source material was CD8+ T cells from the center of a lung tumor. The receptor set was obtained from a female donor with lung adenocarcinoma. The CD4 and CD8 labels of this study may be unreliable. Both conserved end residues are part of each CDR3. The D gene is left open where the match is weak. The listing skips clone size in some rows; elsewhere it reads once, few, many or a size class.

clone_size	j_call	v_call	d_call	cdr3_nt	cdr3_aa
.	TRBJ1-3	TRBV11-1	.	TGTGCCAGCAGCTTAGCGCAACAGACAGCTGGAAACACCATATATTTT	CASSLAQQTAGNTIYF
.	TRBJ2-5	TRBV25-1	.	TGTGCCAGCAGCGGAGGGGGAGACAAAGAGATCCAGTACTTC	CASSGGGDKEIQYF
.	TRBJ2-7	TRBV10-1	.	TGCGCCAGCAGCCACATGGGATCCTACGAGCAGTACTTC	CASSHMGSYEQYF
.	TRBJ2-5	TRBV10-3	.	TGTGCCGGGGGCCTGGACAAAGAGACCCAGTACTTC	CAGGLDKETQYF
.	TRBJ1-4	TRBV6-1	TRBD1	TGTGCCAGCAGTCCGGGACAGGGGGGGGGGGAAAAACTGTTTTTT	CASSPGQGGGEKLFF
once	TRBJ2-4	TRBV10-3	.	TGCGCCATGGGGATGGGTGCCAAAAACACTCAGTACTTC	CAMGMGAKNTQYF
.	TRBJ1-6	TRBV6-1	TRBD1	TGTGCCAGCAGGCATGTACAGGGGGCTCTTGATCAGCCCCACCACTTT	CASRHVQGALDQPHHF
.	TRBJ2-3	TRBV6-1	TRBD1	TGTGCCAGCAAGGCACAGGGGGCTCGGTTGGATACGCAGTATTTT	CASKAQGARLDTQYF
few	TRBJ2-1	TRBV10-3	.	TGTGCCACCGTACGGAGCTCCTACAATGAGCAGTTCTTC	CATVRSSYNEQFF
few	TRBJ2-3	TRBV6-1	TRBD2	TGTGCCAGCAGGGGCGGGGGGGGCACAGACACGCAGTATTTT	CASRGGGGTDTQYF
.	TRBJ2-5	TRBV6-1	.	TGTGCCAGCAGTGGCTGTGACCAGAAGACCCAGTACTTC	CASSGCDQKTQYF
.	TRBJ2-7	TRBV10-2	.	TGCGCCAGCAGTGACCCGGCGGGGTCTAACTCCTACGAGCAGTACTTC	CASSDPAGSNSYEQYF
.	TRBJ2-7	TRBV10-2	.	TGCGCCAGCAGTGACCCGTCCAACCTTTGGGAGCAGTACTTC	CASSDPSNLWEQYF
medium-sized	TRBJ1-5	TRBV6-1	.	TGTGCCAGCAGTGAAAGCATTGGGCAGCCCCAGCATTTT	CASSESIGQPQHF
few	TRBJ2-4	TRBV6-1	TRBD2	TGTGCCAGCCGGGGGCGGGGGGCCAAAAACACTCAGTACTTT	CASRGRGAKNTQYF
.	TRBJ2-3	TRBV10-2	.	TGCGCCAGCTCGTGGGGGCGGGGAGGCAAAGATACGCAGTATTTC	CASSWGRGGKDTQYF
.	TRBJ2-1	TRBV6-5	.	TGTGCCAGCAGTTCGGATAGTGCAGGGCCGTTCTTC	CASSSDSAGPFF
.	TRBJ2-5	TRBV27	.	TGTGCCAGCAGTTTAACCGTGGGGGTGGGGGGCCGTGACAAAGAGACCCAGTACTTC	CASSLTVGVGGRDKETQYF